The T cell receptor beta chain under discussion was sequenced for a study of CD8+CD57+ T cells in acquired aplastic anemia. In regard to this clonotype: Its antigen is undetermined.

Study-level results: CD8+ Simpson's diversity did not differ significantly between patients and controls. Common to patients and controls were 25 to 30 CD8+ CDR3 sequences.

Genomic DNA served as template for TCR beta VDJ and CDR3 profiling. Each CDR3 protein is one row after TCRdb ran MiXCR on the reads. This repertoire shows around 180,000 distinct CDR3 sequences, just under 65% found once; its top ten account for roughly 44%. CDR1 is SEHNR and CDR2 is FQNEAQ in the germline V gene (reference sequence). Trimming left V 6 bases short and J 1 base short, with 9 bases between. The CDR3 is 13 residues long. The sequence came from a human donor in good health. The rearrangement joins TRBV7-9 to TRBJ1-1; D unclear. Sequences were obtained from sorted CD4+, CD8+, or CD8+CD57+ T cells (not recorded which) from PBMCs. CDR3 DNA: TGTGCCAGCAGGCTAACAGAGAACACTGAAGCTTTCTTT. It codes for CASRLTENTEAFF.